The 32 T cell receptor beta chains in this list originate from one sample, sequenced in a study of T-cell reconstitution after alpha-beta-depleted transplantation in children. Molecular barcoding with unique molecular identifiers was used for the TCRbeta library. TCRdb reprocessed the PCR reads via MiXCR and lists one record per CDR3 protein. The repertoire holds about 610,000 distinct CDR3 sequences, with roughly 10% as singletons. This specimen was PBMCs from the stem cell graft donor, taken from the stem cell graft. The receptors here all came from a human donor who donated a stem cell graft to a child with acute myeloid leukemia.

The table lists this clonotype with a few counts. The V gene is TRBV12-3 or TRBV12-4, the J gene TRBJ2-4; 10 bases are a match to TRBD2. After removal of 5 bases from V and 0 bases from J, the junction contained 7 bases not matched to a gene. The CDR3 is 17 residues long. The CDR3 protein is CASSPRTSGVAKNIQYF. As DNA, the CDR3 is TGTGCCAGCAGTCCCCGGACTAGCGGCGTAGCCAAAAACATTCAGTACTTC.

This chain links TRBV5-1 with TRBJ2-7; D remains unclear. Germline CDR1 SGHRS, CDR2 YFSETQ. V was trimmed by 0 bases and J by 0 bases, leaving 7 bases between them. The CDR3 contains 14 residues. The CDR3 spells CASSLVSNSYEQYF. The CDR3 DNA is TGCGCCAGCAGCTTGGTTAGTAACTCCTACGAGCAGTACTTC.

This clonotype was observed a single time. The chain recombines TRBV6-2 or TRBV6-3 with TRBJ1-1, with unresolved D. The CDR3 has 12 residues. Germline CDR1 and CDR2: MNHEY and SVGEGT. V shed 0 bases and J shed 7 bases, with 6 bases lying between them. The DNA of the CDR3 is TGTGCCAGCAGTTACTCGGGAGTTGAAGCTTTCTTT. Its translation: CASSYSGVEAFF.

This clonotype was detected many times. The rearrangement links TRBV25-1 to TRBJ2-7, with D uncertain. Germline lookup yields CDR1 MGHDK and CDR2 SYGVNS. The V and J ends lost 3 bases and 1 base respectively, with 10 bases between them. The CDR3 has 14 amino acids. The CDR3 reads CASSDGSSSYEQYF. In DNA form, the CDR3 reads TGTGCCAGCAGTGACGGTTCCTCTTCCTACGAGCAGTACTTC.

The chain carries TRBV20-1 and TRBJ2-1, with 10 bases that match TRBD2. V lost 0 bases to trimming and J lost 10 bases; unmatched junction nucleotides: 12. Germline CDR1 and CDR2: DFQATT and SNEGSKA (reference sequence). This CDR3 region has 16 residues. CDR3 region: CSARDRSSGSRGEQFF. CDR3 bases: TGCAGTGCTAGAGATCGTTCTAGCGGGAGCCGCGGGGAGCAGTTCTTC.

The sample holds many counts of this clonotype. The chain joins TRBV5-1 to TRBJ2-2, with no clear D. V lost 6 bases, J lost 0 bases, and 9 bases lay in between. Germline loops: CDR1 SGHRS, CDR2 YFSETQ. This CDR3 is built from 14 residues. CDR3 loop: CASTSGTNTGELFF. The CDR3 bases are TGCGCCAGCACCTCTGGGACGAACACCGGGGAGCTGTTTTTT.

Notes on this clonotype: One end of the junction is discordant with germline, which a read error may explain. The chain combines TRBV20-1 with TRBJ2-1; TRBD2 is a possible D gene (8 bases). Germline V gene data show CDR1 as DFQATT and CDR2 as SNEGSKA (reference sequence). This CDR3 has 15 amino acids. The CDR3 DNA is TGCAGTGCTAGGAGGGGGCGGGGGGCAAACAAAGAGCAGTTCTTC. Protein sequence: CSARRGRGANKEQFF.

The chain joins TRBV6-2 or TRBV6-3 to TRBJ2-2; D ambiguous. With 6 bases removed from V and 7 bases from J, the gap between germline ends came to 15 bases. The V gene's germline CDR1 is MNHEY and CDR2 SVGEGT. The CDR3 consists of 14 residues. In DNA form, the CDR3 reads TGTGCCAGCAGAACGGCCGAGAAGGGCGGGGAGCTGTTTTTT. This encodes CASRTAEKGGELFF.

This clonotype was counted many times. This chain connects TRBV7-2 to TRBJ1-6; 7 positions agree with TRBD1. Germline V gene lookup returns CDR1 SGHTA and CDR2 FQGNSA. There are 15 residues in the CDR3. With 1 base clipped from V and 7 bases from J, the junction kept 4 bases outside the gene matches. CDR3 loop: CASSLVRTGNSPLHF. In DNA, the CDR3 is TGTGCCAGCAGCTTAGTCCGGACAGGCAATTCACCCCTCCACTTT.

This chain uses TRBV29-1 with TRBJ2-7; D assignment may be TRBD1 or TRBD2 (6 bases each). Trimming pared 4 bases from V and 3 bases from J, leaving 10 bases between. In germline, CDR1 is SQVTM, CDR2 ANQGSEA. This CDR3 has 12 amino acids. The DNA for the CDR3 is TGCAGCGTTGTCAAGGGGGGCTACGAGCAGTACTTC. This encodes CSVVKGGYEQYF.

The chain recombines TRBV30 with TRBJ2-7; 9 bases fit TRBD2. CDR3 size: 14 residues. Trimming removed 7 bases from V and 2 bases from J; junction bases left unmatched: 9. Germline assignment: CDR1 GTSNPN and CDR2 SVGIG (reference sequence). CDR3 residues: CAYAGASGAYEQYF. As DNA, the CDR3 is TGTGCCTACGCCGGGGCTAGCGGGGCCTACGAGCAGTACTTC.

This clonotype was recorded at least ten times. This rearrangement joins TRBV6-5 to TRBJ2-4; D remains unclear. Germline V gene data show CDR1 as MNHEY and CDR2 as SVGAGI. V lost 0 bases to trimming and J lost 3 bases, with 12 bases between them. The CDR3 covers 16 residues. The CDR3 nucleotides read TGTGCCAGCAGTTACTCGTTTCGGAATGACAAAAACATTCAGTACTTC. It encodes CASSYSFRNDKNIQYF.

This clonotype was seen a few times. The chain links TRBV7-7 to TRBJ2-2; D perhaps matches TRBD2 (5 bases). The germline V gene has CDR1 SSHAT and CDR2 FNYEAQ (reference sequence). This CDR3 has 13 amino acids. This chain's CDR3 is CATRGINTGELFF. DNA of the CDR3: TGTGCTACCCGGGGTATAAACACCGGGGAGCTGTTTTTT.

This clonotype was counted many times. The chain is built from TRBV5-1 and TRBJ2-1; possibly TRBD1 for D (6 bases). Trimming removed 3 bases at V and 10 bases at J, with 11 bases between. This CDR3 has 12 residues. From germline, CDR1 is SGHRS and CDR2 YFSETQ. CDR3 amino acids: CASSSTGTEQFF. CDR3 in DNA: TGCGCCAGCAGCTCAACCGGGACAGAGCAGTTCTTC.

V and J are TRBV3-1 and TRBJ2-7; TRBD1 or TRBD2 may be the D gene (5 bases each). V was clipped by 0 bases and J by 0 bases, with 12 bases between them. Germline lookup yields CDR1 LGHDT and CDR2 YNNKEL (reference sequence). There are 16 residues in the CDR3. The CDR3 sequence is CASSQDRGRPSYEQYF. The DNA for the CDR3 is TGTGCCAGCAGCCAAGATAGGGGACGCCCCTCCTACGAGCAGTACTTC.

The chain employs TRBV18 and TRBJ2-3; D ambiguous. V was trimmed by 1 base and J by 0 bases, leaving 5 bases between them. Germline CDR1 reads KGHSH; CDR2 reads LQKENI. This CDR3 contains 14 residues. Written as DNA, the CDR3 is TGTGCCAGCTCACCACTAACTAGCACAGATACGCAGTATTTT. Encoded protein: CASSPLTSTDTQYF.

The V call is TRBV5-5, the J call TRBJ1-1; TRBD1 agrees at 7 bases. With 0 bases clipped from V and 5 bases from J, the junction kept 4 bases outside the gene matches. Germline V lookup: CDR1 SGHKS, CDR2 YYEKEE (reference sequence). This CDR3 is built from 14 residues. CDR3 protein: CASSLEGAKTEAFF. The CDR3 DNA reads as TGTGCCAGCAGCTTGGAGGGGGCGAAGACTGAAGCTTTCTTT.

The V gene is TRBV27, the J gene TRBJ2-6; maybe TRBD2 (6 bases). V was clipped by 5 bases and J by 2 bases, with 16 bases between them. Germline-derived CDR1 and CDR2 are MNHEY and SMNVEV (reference sequence). The CDR3 runs 17 residues. In nucleotides, the CDR3 is TGTGCCAGCAGTAATGCCGGGACTCTCACTGGGGCCAACGTCCTGACTTTC. Translated: CASSNAGTLTGANVLTF.

The chain links TRBV18 to TRBJ2-7; 11 nucleotides match TRBD2. The CDR3 covers 14 residues. The germline CDR1 and CDR2 sequences are KGHSH and LQKENI. V dropped 3 bases and J dropped 7; count of bases not matched to a gene: 5. In DNA form, the CDR3 reads TGTGCCAGCTCACCGACTAGCGGGACCTGGGAGCAGTACTTC. This gives the protein CASSPTSGTWEQYF. The full variable domain, completed using reference TRBV18 and TRBJ2-7, is NAGVMQNPRHLVRRRGQEARLRCSPMKGHSHVYWYRQLPEEGLKFMVYLQKENIIDESGMPKERFSAEFPKEGPSILRIQQVVRGDSAAYFCASSPTSGTWEQYFGPGTRLTVT.

V and J are TRBV6-1 and TRBJ2-3; TRBD2 matches at 10 bases. There are 15 residues in the CDR3. V lost 5 bases, J lost 7 bases, and 9 bases stayed unmatched. Germline lookup yields CDR1 MNHNS and CDR2 SASEGT. The CDR3 DNA is TGTGCCAGCAGTCTAGCGGGAGAGGGGGAAAATACGCAGTATTTT. It yields the protein CASSLAGEGENTQYF.

The rearrangement joins TRBV27 to TRBJ2-1; TRBD1 is a possible D gene (5 bases). Germline CDR1 and CDR2: MNHEY and SMNVEV (reference sequence). This CDR3 region has 17 residues. V lost 2 bases and J 0 bases, leaving 14 bases between the germline ends. In DNA form, the CDR3 reads TGTGCCAGCAGTTTAATCAGTGACAGCCTCTCCTACAATGAGCAGTTCTTC. Protein sequence: CASSLISDSLSYNEQFF.

The chain links TRBV4-2 to TRBJ2-3; 11 bases are a match to TRBD2. The CDR3 length is 16 residues. Trimming cost V 0 bases and J 1 base; bases outside gene matches: 0. The germline CDR1 and CDR2 sequences are LGHNA and YNFKEQ. CDR3 nucleotides: TGTGCCAGCAGCCAAGAACTAGCGGGAGGCACAGATACGCAGTATTTT. Protein: CASSQELAGGTDTQYF.

This clonotype was recorded a few times. V is TRBV7-8 and J is TRBJ2-7; 7 nucleotides match TRBD2. CDR3 length equals 15 residues. The V and J ends lost 4 bases and 1 base, in that order; junction bases with no gene match: 7. Germline CDR1 is SGHVS and CDR2 is FQNEAQ. CDR3 sequence reads: CASSSIGGTSYEQYF. The CDR3 coding sequence is TGTGCCAGCAGCTCGATCGGGGGGACTTCCTACGAGCAGTACTTC.

This clonotype has just a few counts. The chain uses TRBV25-1 and TRBJ2-1, with a possible D match to TRBD2 (5 bases). Trimming pared 6 bases from V and 10 bases from J, leaving 13 bases between. The CDR3 is made up of 12 amino acids. Germline-derived CDR1 and CDR2 are MGHDK and SYGVNS. CDR3 coding DNA: TGTGCCAGCAGCTTAGCGACAAGGGAGCAGTTCTTC. This sequence encodes CASSLATREQFF.

At least ten counts were recorded for this clonotype. CDR3 region: CSARFTQGLETQYF. Here the CDR3 DNA reads TGCAGTGCTAGATTCACACAGGGACTCGAGACCCAGTACTTC. The chain links TRBV20-1 to TRBJ2-5; D could derive from TRBD1 or TRBD2 (6 bases each). Germline V lookup: CDR1 DFQATT, CDR2 SNEGSKA (reference sequence). Deletions cut 2 bases from V and 5 bases from J, with 15 bases between. The CDR3 spans 14 residues.

V is TRBV12-3 or TRBV12-4 and J is TRBJ1-5; 8 bases match TRBD1. J was trimmed by 9 bases and V by 2 bases; bases with no gene match: 12. The CDR3 runs to 16 residues. In DNA form, the CDR3 reads TGTGCCAGCAGTTTACCCGTGGGGACAGGTTTGGGGCCCCAGCATTTT. It translates to CASSLPVGTGLGPQHF.

This chain links TRBV6-1 with TRBJ2-1; 7 bases are shared with TRBD2. The CDR3 covers 16 residues. Per germline, CDR1 MNHNS and CDR2 SASEGT. The V segment lost 5 bases and the J segment 1 base; nucleotides outside the gene matches: 8. CDR3 in amino acids: CASSRKAGISYNEQFF. The CDR3 nucleotides are TGTGCCAGCAGTAGAAAAGCGGGGATTTCCTACAATGAGCAGTTCTTC.

This clonotype turned up a few times. The chain combines TRBV24-1 with TRBJ2-2, with 15 bases aligning to TRBD2. The germline CDR1 and CDR2 sequences are KGHDR and SFDVKD. This CDR3 has 18 residues. V gave up 4 bases and J gave up 3 bases; unmatched junction bases: 5. The CDR3 protein is CATSDPGLAGGYTGELFF. The CDR3 DNA reads TGTGCCACCAGTGACCCGGGACTAGCGGGAGGCTACACCGGGGAGCTGTTTTTT.

This clonotype was counted only a few times. The chain employs TRBV7-2 and TRBJ2-1; no reliable D call. Germline CDR1 SGHTA, CDR2 FQGNSA. The V end was cut by 3 bases, the J end by 6 bases, with 9 bases between. This CDR3 comprises 13 residues. The CDR3 loop is CASSLGWSNEQFF. In nucleotides, the CDR3 is TGTGCCAGCAGCTTGGGTTGGTCCAATGAGCAGTTCTTC.

This clonotype was recorded many times. The V gene is TRBV29-1, the J gene TRBJ2-5, with 7 bases matching TRBD1. Looked up from germline, CDR1 is SQVTM and CDR2 is ANQGSEA. The CDR3 is made up of 12 amino acids. As DNA, the CDR3 is TGCAGTAAAACAGGGGACCAAGAGACCCAGTACTTC. Protein: CSKTGDQETQYF.

The chain links TRBV28 to TRBJ2-1; 13 bases map to TRBD2. Germline CDR1 and CDR2: MDHEN and SYDVKM. With V trimmed by 5 bases and J by 10 bases, 8 bases remained unmatched. The CDR3 is 15 residues long. The CDR3 spells CASSPGLAGKGEQFF. In nucleotides, the CDR3 is TGTGCCAGCAGTCCGGGACTAGCGGGAAAGGGGGAGCAGTTCTTC.

CDR3 DNA sequence: TGTGCCAGCAGTGTCTTCGAGGGGGGGACAGAGCAGTACTTC. This gives the protein CASSVFEGGTEQYF. This chain connects TRBV2 to TRBJ2-7; tentative D call: TRBD2 (7 bases). The germline V gene has CDR1 SNHLY and CDR2 FYNNEI. Trimming left V 4 bases short and J 7 bases short, with 17 bases between. This CDR3 has 14 amino acids.